This is a list of T cell receptor beta chains from one sample in a study of blood T cell repertoires in COVID-19. Libraries were prepared by immunoSEQ multiplex PCR; TCRdb keeps only in-frame clonotypes and omits some of them. The sample contains under 300,000 clones, around four fifths of which appear only once. Sequences were obtained from peripheral blood. The origin of the receptors is a man aged 60 to 75 who had recovered from COVID-19. Both conserved end residues are part of each CDR3. D genes are given only for firm matches. Not all rows give a size; the values are once, few, many and, for expanded clones, a class.

TRBD1,NA,TRBV28,TRBJ1-1,CASSRTGWNTEAFF,TGTGCCAGCAGTCGGACAGGGTGGAACACTGAAGCTTTCTTT
NA,NA,TRBV19,TRBJ2-3,CASSMRASDTQYF,TGTGCCAGTAGTATGCGGGCATCTGATACGCAGTATTTT
NA,NA,TRBV30,TRBJ1-1,CAWTVQMNTEAFF,TGTGCCTGGACTGTCCAGATGAACACTGAAGCTTTCTTT
TRBD2,NA,TRBV9,TRBJ2-2,CASSREGVSTGELFF,TGTGCCAGCAGTCGGGAGGGTGTGAGCACCGGGGAGCTGTTTTTT
NA,NA,TRBV2,TRBJ2-7,CASSEIGGEQYF,TGTGCCAGCAGTGAAATAGGGGGAGAGCAGTACTTC
NA,NA,TRBV27,TRBJ2-3,CASSPSTRTDTQYF,TGTGCCAGCAGTCCCAGTACCCGCACAGATACGCAGTATTTT
TRBD2,NA,TRBV24-1,TRBJ2-1,CATSDLVGSGGYNEQFF,TGTGCCACCAGTGATTTAGTGGGCAGCGGGGGGTACAATGAGCAGTTCTTC
TRBD1,NA,TRBV20-1,TRBJ2-3,CSASAARTGGNPSTDTQYF,TGCAGTGCTAGTGCTGCACGGACAGGGGGAAACCCTAGCACAGATACGCAGTATTTT
TRBD2,NA,TRBV5-1,TRBJ2-7,CASSPDGGLRAYEQYF,TGCGCCAGCAGTCCGGACGGGGGGTTAAGGGCTTACGAGCAGTACTTC
NA,NA,TRBV24-1,TRBJ1-6,CATSDSNRSLSFYNSPLHF,TGTGCCACCAGTGATTCGAACAGATCTTTATCATTCTATAATTCACCCCTCCACTTT
TRBD1,NA,TRBV2,TRBJ2-5,CASSQQGAPALRETQYF,TGTGCCAGCAGTCAACAGGGGGCCCCTGCCTTGAGAGAGACCCAGTACTTC
TRBD1,NA,TRBV24-1,TRBJ2-4,CATSDLEGTDETKNIQYF,TGTGCCACCAGTGATCTAGAAGGGACAGATGAAACCAAAAACATTCAGTACTTC
TRBD1,few,TRBV30,TRBJ1-1,CACPGTGPMNTEAFF,TGTGCCTGTCCCGGGACAGGGCCGATGAACACTGAAGCTTTCTTT
TRBD2,NA,TRBV15,TRBJ2-7,CATSREGGGDYEQYF,TGTGCCACCAGCAGAGAGGGCGGGGGGGACTACGAGCAGTACTTC
NA,NA,TRBV2,TRBJ2-3,CASRWETSTDTQYF,TGTGCCAGCAGGTGGGAGACTAGCACAGATACGCAGTATTTT
NA,NA,TRBV18,TRBJ1-2,CASSPPTHNYGYTF,TGTGCCAGCTCACCACCGACACACAACTATGGCTACACCTTC
NA,NA,TRBV7-2,TRBJ1-2,CASSLGGSAGYTF,TGTGCCAGCAGCTTAGGAGGGTCGGCTGGCTACACCTTC
TRBD2,few,TRBV27,TRBJ2-3,CASSDRTVAGGQVTQYF,TGTGCCAGCAGTGACCGGACTGTAGCGGGGGGGCAGGTCACGCAGTATTTT
NA,NA,TRBV12-1,TRBJ1-3,CASSWGQGTTIYF,NA
NA,NA,TRBV6-5,TRBJ1-2,CASTHGGKAYGYTF,TGTGCCAGCACCCACGGAGGGAAGGCCTATGGCTACACCTTC
NA,few,TRBV3-1/TRBV3-2,TRBJ2-2,CASSQLGTGELFF,TGTGCCAGCAGCCAGCTAGGCACCGGGGAGCTGTTTTTT
NA,NA,TRBV9,TRBJ2-7,CASSVDDSSYEQYF,TGTGCCAGCAGCGTAGATGACAGCTCCTACGAGCAGTACTTC
TRBD1,NA,TRBV30,TRBJ1-2,CAWGKGQGAYGYTF,TGTGCCTGGGGGAAGGGACAGGGGGCCTATGGCTACACCTTC
NA,NA,TRBV6-6,TRBJ1-6,CASSLTVSNSPLHF,TGTGCCAGCAGCCTGACAGTGAGTAATTCACCCCTCCACTTT
TRBD1,NA,TRBV11-2,TRBJ2-3,CASSYGTGPTDTQYF,TGTGCCAGCTCCTATGGGACAGGGCCCACAGATACGCAGTATTTT
TRBD1,NA,TRBV30,TRBJ1-3,CAWSVDRNSGNTIYF,TGTGCCTGGAGTGTGGACAGGAACTCTGGAAACACCATATATTTT
NA,NA,TRBV28,TRBJ2-7,CASSLEASSYEQYF,TGTGCCAGCAGTTTAGAGGCCAGCTCCTACGAGCAGTACTTC
TRBD2,NA,TRBV9,TRBJ2-7,CASSVDLAGVSYEQYF,TGTGCCAGCAGCGTAGACCTAGCGGGAGTCTCCTACGAGCAGTACTTC
NA,NA,TRBV6-5,TRBJ1-2,CASSWGGRDYGYTF,TGTGCCAGCTCTTGGGGCGGACGGGACTATGGCTACACCTTC
TRBD1,NA,TRBV11-2,TRBJ2-7,CASRGQGFYEQYF,TGTGCCAGCAGGGGACAGGGATTCTACGAGCAGTACTTC
NA,NA,TRBV5-1,TRBJ2-1,CASSELPGISYNEQFF,TGCGCCAGCAGCGAACTGCCCGGGATCTCCTACAATGAGCAGTTCTTC
NA,NA,TRBV11-1,TRBJ2-3,CASSSRTVGYTDTQYF,TGTGCCAGCAGCTCCAGGACAGTGGGATACACAGATACGCAGTATTTT